These 8 T cell receptor beta chains originate from one sample sequenced in a study of control samples from healthy donors and cancer patients. Profiling relied on immunoSEQ multiplex PCR, and the TCRdb table lists in-frame clones only, not all of them. In the table there are about 130,000 clones, more than 85% of which are singletons. The source material was blood. The receptors derive from a man in his late teens or twenties in good health.

The rearrangement joins TRBV6-2 or TRBV6-3 to TRBJ2-2; 9 bases agree with TRBD1. The CDR3 is made up of 15 amino acids. V lost 6 bases, J lost 6 bases, and 8 bases stayed unmatched. CDR1 is MNHEY, CDR2 SVGEGT, per germline. CDR3 in DNA: TGTGCCAGCAGCCGAGACAGGGGGAGGTCCGGGGAGCTGTTTTTT. Translating gives CASSRDRGRSGELFF.

The chain recombines TRBV19 with TRBJ1-1; 9 nucleotides align to TRBD1. The CDR3 sequence is 15 residues long. CDR1 and CDR2 (germline): LNHDA, SQIVND (reference sequence). Trimming cost V 5 bases and J 1 base; bases outside gene matches: 5. The CDR3 loop is CASSAGQGRNTEAFF. DNA for the CDR3: TGTGCCAGTAGTGCGGGACAGGGTAGGAACACTGAAGCTTTCTTT. Drawing the rest from reference TRBV19 and TRBJ1-1, the complete variable domain is DGGITQSPKYLFRKEGQNVTLSCEQNLNHDAMYWYRQDPGQGLRLIYYSQIVNDFQKGDIAEGYSVSREKKESFPLTVTSAQKNPTAFYLCASSAGQGRNTEAFFGQGTRLTVV.

The chain combines TRBV6-5 with TRBJ1-2; maybe TRBD1 (5 bases). This CDR3 comprises 14 residues. Between the trimmed V and J ends, which lost 6 bases and 8 bases, there was a span of 19 bases. CDR1 is MNHEY, CDR2 SVGAGI, per germline. The CDR3 DNA follows: TGTGCCAGCAGGGGGGACGTTTCTTCGGGAGGCTACACCTTC. This translates into CASRGDVSSGGYTF.

This sequence joins TRBV6-2 or TRBV6-3 and TRBJ2-7; no reliable D call. V was shortened by 5 bases and J by 3 bases, with 8 bases between the two germline ends. Germline lookup yields CDR1 MNHEY and CDR2 SVGEGT. This CDR3 spans 12 amino acids. The DNA for the CDR3 is TGTGCCAGCAGTCTCGAAGGCTACGAGCAGTACTTC. Its protein product is CASSLEGYEQYF.

The chain combines TRBV5-6 with TRBJ1-2, with TRBD1 matching over 9 bases. CDR3 size: 14 residues. From germline, CDR1 is SGHDT and CDR2 YYEEEE. The ends lost 4 bases at V and 3 bases at J; junction bases unmatched: 4. The CDR3 region has the DNA TGTGCCAGCAGCGTCGGACAGGGGCACTATGGCTACACCTTC. Amino acid sequence: CASSVGQGHYGYTF. The full variable domain, in which reference TRBV5-6 and TRBJ1-2 provide the parts outside the CDR3, is DAGVTQSPTHLIKTRGQQVTLRCSPKSGHDTVSWYQQALGQGPQFIFQYYEEEERQRGNFPDRFSGHQFPNYSSELNVNALLLGDSALYLCASSVGQGHYGYTFGSGTRLTVV.

This clone showed up just once. V and J are TRBV18 and TRBJ2-7; D gene ambiguous. The CDR3 totals 15 residues. Germline lookup yields CDR1 KGHSH and CDR2 LQKENI. Trimming removed 1 base from V and 1 base from J, with 11 bases in between. CDR3 region: CASSPRQERSYEQYF. Here the CDR3 DNA reads TGTGCCAGCTCACCACGGCAGGAGAGATCCTACGAGCAGTACTTC.

The chain combines TRBV18 with TRBJ2-5; D not certain. CDR3 length: 12 residues. Trimming took off 3 bases at V and 5 bases at J, with 7 bases between the two ends. The V gene's germline CDR1 is KGHSH and CDR2 LQKENI. Here the CDR3 DNA reads TGTGCCAGCTCACCCAATCGGGAGACCCAGTACTTC. Translation: CASSPNRETQYF.

This sequence joins TRBV6-1 and TRBJ1-5, with D maybe TRBD1 (6 bases). CDR3 size: 15 residues. Germline CDR1 is MNHNS and CDR2 is SASEGT. Trimming left V 1 base short and J 7 bases short, with 14 bases between. CDR3 sequence reads: CASSEVTGRRQPQHF. CDR3 DNA: TGTGCCAGCAGTGAAGTTACAGGGAGGAGGCAGCCCCAGCATTTT.